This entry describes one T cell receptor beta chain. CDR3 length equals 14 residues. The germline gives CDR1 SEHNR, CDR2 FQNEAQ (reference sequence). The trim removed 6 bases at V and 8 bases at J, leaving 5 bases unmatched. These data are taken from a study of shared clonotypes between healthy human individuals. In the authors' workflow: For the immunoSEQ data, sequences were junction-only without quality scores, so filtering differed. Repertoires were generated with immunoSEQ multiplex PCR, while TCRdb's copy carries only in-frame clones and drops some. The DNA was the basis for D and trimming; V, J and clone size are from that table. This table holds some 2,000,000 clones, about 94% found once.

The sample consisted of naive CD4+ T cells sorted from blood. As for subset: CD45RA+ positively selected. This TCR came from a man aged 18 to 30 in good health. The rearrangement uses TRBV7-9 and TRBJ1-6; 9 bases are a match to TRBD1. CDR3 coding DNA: TGTGCCAGCAGTCCAGGGACAGGGTATTCACCCCTCCACTTT. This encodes CASSPGTGYSPLHF. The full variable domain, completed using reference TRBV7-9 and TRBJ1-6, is DTGVSQNPRHKITKRGQNVTFRCDPISEHNRLYWYRQTLGQGPEFLTYFQNEAQLEKSRLLSDRFSAERPKGSFSTLEIQRTEQGDSAMYLCASSPGTGYSPLHFGNGTRLTVT.